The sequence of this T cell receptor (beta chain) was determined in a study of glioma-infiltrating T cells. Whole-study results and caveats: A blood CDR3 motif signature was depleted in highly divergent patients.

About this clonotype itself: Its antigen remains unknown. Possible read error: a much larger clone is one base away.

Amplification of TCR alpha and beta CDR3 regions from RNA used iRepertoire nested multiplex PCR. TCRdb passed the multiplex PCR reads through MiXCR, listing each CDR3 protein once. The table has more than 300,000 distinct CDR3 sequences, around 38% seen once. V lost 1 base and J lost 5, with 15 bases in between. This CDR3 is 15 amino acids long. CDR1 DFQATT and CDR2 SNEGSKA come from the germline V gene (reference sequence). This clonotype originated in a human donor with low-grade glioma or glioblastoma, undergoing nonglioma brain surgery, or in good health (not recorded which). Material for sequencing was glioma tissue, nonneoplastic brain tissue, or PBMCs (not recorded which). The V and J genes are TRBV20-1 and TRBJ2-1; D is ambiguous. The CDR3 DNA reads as TGCAGTGCTAGAGTAGGTTTTAGTCCCGACAATGAGCAGTTCTTC. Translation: CSARVGFSPDNEQFF.